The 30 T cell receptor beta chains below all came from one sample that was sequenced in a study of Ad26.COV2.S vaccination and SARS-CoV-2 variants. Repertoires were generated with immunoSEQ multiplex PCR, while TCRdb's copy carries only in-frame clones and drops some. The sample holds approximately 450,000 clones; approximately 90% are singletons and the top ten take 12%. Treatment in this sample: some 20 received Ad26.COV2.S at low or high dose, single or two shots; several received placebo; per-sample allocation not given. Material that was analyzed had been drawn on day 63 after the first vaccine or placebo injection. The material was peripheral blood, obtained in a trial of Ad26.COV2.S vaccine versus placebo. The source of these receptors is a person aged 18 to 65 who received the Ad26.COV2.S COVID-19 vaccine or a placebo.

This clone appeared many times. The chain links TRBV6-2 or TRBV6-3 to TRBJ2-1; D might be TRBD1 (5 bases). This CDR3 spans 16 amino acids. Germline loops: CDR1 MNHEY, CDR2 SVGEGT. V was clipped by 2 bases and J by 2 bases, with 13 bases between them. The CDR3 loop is CASSYETGLTYNEQFF. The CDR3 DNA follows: TGTGCCAGCAGTTACGAAACAGGCCTTACCTACAATGAGCAGTTCTTC.

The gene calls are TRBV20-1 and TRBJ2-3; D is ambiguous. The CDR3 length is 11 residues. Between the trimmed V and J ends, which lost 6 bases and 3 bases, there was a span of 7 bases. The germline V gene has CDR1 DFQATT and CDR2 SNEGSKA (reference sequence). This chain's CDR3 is CSAAKTDTQYF. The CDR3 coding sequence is TGCAGTGCCGCGAAAACAGATACGCAGTATTTT.

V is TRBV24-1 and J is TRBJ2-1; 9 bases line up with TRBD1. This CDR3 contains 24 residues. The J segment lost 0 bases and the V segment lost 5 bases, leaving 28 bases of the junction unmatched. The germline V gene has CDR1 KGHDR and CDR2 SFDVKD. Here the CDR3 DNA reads TGTGCCACCAGTGGCCCTACCGGGACAGGGACTTTCGGGACTCACCTAAGCTCCTACAATGAGCAGTTCTTC. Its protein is CATSGPTGTGTFGTHLSSYNEQFF.

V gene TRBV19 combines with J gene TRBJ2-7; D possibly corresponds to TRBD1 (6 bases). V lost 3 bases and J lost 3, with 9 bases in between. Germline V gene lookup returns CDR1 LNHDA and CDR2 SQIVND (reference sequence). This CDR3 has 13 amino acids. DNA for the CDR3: TGTGCCAGTAGTATCGGGACACACTACGAGCAGTACTTC. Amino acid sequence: CASSIGTHYEQYF. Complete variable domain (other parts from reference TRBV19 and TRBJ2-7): DGGITQSPKYLFRKEGQNVTLSCEQNLNHDAMYWYRQDPGQGLRLIYYSQIVNDFQKGDIAEGYSVSREKKESFPLTVTSAQKNPTAFYLCASSIGTHYEQYFGPGTRLTVT.

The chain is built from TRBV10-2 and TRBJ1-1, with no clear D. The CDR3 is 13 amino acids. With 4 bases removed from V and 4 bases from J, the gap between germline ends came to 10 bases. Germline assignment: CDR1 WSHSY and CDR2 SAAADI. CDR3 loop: CASSAEASTEAFF. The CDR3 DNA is TGCGCCAGCAGTGCCGAAGCGAGCACTGAAGCTTTCTTT.

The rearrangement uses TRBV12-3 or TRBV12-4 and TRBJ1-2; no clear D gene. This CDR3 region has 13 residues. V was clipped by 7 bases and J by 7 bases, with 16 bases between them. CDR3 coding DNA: TGTGCCAGCACCCCCGATGGGCCCACTGGCTACACCTTC. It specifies CASTPDGPTGYTF.

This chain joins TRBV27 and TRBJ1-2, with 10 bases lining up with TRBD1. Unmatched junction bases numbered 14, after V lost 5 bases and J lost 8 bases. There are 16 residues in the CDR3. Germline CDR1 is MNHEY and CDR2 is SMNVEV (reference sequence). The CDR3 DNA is TGTGCCAGCAGTGAGGCCTCCGGGACAGGGGCGATCGGCTACACCTTC. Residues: CASSEASGTGAIGYTF.

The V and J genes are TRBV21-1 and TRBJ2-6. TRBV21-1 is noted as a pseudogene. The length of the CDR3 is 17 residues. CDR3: CASRWDGINSGANVLTF. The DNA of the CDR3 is TGTGCCAGCAGATGGGACGGAATAAACTCTGGGGCCAACGTCCTGACTTTC.

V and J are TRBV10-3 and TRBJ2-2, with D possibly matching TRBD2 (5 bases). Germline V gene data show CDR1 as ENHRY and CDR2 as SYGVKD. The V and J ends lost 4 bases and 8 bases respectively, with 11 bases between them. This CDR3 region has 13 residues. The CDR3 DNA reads TGTGCCATCAGTGGGACGAGGGAAGGGGAGCTGTTTTTT. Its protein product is CAISGTREGELFF.

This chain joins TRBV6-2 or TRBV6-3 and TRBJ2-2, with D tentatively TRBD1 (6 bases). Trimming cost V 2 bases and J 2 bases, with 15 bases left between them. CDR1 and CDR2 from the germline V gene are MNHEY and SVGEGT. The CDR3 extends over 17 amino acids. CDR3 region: CASSYRTVLPNTGELFF. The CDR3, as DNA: TGTGCCAGCAGTTACCGGACAGTCCTACCTAACACCGGGGAGCTGTTTTTT.

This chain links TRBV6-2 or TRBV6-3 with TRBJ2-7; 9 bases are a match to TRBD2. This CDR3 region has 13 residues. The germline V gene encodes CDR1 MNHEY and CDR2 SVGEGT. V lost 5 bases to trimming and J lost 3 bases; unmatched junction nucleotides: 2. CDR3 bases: TGTGCCAGCAGTAGGACTAGCGTCTACGAGCAGTACTTC. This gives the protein CASSRTSVYEQYF.

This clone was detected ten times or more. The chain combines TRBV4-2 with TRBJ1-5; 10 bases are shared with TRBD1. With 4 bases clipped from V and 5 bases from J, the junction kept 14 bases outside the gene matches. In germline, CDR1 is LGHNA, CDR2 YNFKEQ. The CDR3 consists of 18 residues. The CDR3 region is CASSPFPPGTGAHQPQHF. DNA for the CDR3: TGTGCCAGCAGCCCGTTCCCCCCGGGGACAGGGGCCCATCAGCCCCAGCATTTT.

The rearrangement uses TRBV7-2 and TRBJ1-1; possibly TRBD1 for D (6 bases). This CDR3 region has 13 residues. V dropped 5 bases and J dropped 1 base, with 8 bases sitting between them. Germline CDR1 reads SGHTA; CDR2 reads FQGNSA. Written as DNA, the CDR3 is TGTGCCAGCAGCAGACAGGCGAACACTGAAGCTTTCTTT. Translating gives CASSRQANTEAFF.

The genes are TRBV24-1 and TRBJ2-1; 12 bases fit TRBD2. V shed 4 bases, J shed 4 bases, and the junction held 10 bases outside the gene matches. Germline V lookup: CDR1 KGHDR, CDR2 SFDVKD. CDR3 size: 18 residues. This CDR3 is CATSDRSGTSGSYNEQFF. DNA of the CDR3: TGTGCCACCAGTGACCGATCCGGGACTAGCGGGTCATACAATGAGCAGTTCTTC.

The CDR3 reads CASSSGQGLVEQFF. DNA of the CDR3: TGTGCCAGCAGCTCGGGACAGGGGTTAGTTGAGCAGTTCTTC. The rearrangement uses TRBV7-2 and TRBJ2-1; 10 nucleotides align to TRBD1. Germline V gives CDR1 SGHTA, CDR2 FQGNSA. Trimming at V came to 4 bases and at J to 9 bases, leaving 6 bases not matched to a gene. The CDR3 length is 14 residues.

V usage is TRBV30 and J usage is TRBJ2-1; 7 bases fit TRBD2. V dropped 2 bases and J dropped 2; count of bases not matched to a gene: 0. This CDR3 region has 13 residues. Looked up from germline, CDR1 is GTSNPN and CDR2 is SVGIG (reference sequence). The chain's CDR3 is CAWSSGTYNEQFF. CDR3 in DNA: TGTGCCTGGAGTAGCGGGACCTACAATGAGCAGTTCTTC. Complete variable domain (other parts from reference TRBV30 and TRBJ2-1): SQTIHQWPATLVQPVGSPLSLECTVEGTSNPNLYWYRQAAGRGLQLLFYSVGIGQISSEVPQNLSASRPQDRQFILSSKKLLLSDSGFYLCAWSSGTYNEQFFGPGTRLTVL.

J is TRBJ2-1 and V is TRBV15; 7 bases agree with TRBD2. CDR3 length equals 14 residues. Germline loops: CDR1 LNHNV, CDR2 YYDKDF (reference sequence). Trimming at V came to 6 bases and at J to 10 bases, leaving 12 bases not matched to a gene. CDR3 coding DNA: TGTGCCACCAGGTACTCCTTGGGCGGGAGCGAGCAGTTCTTC. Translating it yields CATRYSLGGSEQFF.

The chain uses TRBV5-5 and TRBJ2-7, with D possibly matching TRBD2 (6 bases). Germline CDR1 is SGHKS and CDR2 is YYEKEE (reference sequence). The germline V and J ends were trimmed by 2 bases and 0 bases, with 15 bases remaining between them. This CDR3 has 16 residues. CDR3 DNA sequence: TGTGCCAGCAGCTTCATGTCTAGCGCATCCTCCTACGAGCAGTACTTC. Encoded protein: CASSFMSSASSYEQYF.

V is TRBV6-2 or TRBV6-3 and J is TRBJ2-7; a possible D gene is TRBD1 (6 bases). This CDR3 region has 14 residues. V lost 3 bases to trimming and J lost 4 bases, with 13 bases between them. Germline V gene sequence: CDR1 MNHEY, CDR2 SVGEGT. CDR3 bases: TGTGCCAGCAGTTATTTTGGGGGCGCATACGAGCAGTACTTC. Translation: CASSYFGGAYEQYF.

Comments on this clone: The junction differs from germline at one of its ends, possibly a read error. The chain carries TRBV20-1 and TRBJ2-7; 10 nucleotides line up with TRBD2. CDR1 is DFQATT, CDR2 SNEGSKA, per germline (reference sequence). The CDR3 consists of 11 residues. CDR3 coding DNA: TGCAGTGCTAGACTAGCGGGAGTAATGAACTTC. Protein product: CSARLAGVMNF.

The CDR3 spells CASSPGDTEAFF. Here the CDR3 DNA reads TGTGCCAGCAGTCCAGGGGATACTGAAGCTTTCTTT. The chain is built from TRBV6-5 and TRBJ1-1; a possible D gene is TRBD1 (6 bases). The CDR3 runs to 12 residues. V was pared by 5 bases and J by 5 bases, with 9 bases between. From germline, CDR1 is MNHEY and CDR2 SVGAGI.

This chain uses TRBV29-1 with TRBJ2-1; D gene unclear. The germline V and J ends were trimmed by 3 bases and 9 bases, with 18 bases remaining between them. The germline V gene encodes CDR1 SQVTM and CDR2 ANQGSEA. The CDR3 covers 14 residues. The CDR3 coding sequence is TGCAGCGTTGACTTTTTGGGGATCGTCGGTGAGCAGTTCTTC. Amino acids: CSVDFLGIVGEQFF.

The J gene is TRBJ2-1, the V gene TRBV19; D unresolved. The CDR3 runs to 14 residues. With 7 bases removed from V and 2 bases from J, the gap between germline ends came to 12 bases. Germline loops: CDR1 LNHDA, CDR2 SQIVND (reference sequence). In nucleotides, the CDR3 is TGTGCCAGTAATATGGCTACAACCTACAATGAGCAGTTCTTC. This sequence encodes CASNMATTYNEQFF.

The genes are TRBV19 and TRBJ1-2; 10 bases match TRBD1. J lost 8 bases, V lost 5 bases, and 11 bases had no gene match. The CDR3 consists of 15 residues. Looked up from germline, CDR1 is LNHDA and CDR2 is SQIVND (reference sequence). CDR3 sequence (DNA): TGTGCCAGTAGTTTCCTCGACAGGGGGCTTGGGGGCTACACCTTC. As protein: CASSFLDRGLGGYTF.

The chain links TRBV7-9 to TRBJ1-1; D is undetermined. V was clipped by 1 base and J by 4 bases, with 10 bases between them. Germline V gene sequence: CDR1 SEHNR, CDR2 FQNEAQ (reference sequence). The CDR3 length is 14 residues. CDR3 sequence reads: CASSLESSSTEAFF. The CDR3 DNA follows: TGTGCCAGCAGCTTAGAGTCGTCCAGCACTGAAGCTTTCTTT.

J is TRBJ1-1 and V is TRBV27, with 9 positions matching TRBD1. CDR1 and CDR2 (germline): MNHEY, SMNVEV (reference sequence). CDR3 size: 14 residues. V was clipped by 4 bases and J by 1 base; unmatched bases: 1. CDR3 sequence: CASSWDRANTEAFF. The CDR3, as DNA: TGTGCCAGCAGTTGGGACAGGGCGAACACTGAAGCTTTCTTT.

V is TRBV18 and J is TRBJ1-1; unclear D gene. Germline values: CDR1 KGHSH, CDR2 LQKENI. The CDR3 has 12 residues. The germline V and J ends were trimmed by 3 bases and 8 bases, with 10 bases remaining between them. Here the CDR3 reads CASSPLQSEAFF. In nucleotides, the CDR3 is TGTGCCAGCTCACCCCTACAATCGGAAGCTTTCTTT.

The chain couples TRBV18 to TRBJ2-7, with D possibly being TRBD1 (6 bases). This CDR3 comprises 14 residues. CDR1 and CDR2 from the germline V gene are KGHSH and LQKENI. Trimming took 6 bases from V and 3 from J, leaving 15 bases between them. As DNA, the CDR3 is TGTGCCAGCTCTCACTCCGGGACAAGCTACGAGCAGTACTTC. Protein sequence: CASSHSGTSYEQYF.

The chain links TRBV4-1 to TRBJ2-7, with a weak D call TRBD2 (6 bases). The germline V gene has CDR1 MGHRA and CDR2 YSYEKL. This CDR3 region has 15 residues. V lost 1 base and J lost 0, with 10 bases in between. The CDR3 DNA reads TGCGCCAGCAGCCAAGTAATCGGGGGCTCCTACGAGCAGTACTTC. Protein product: CASSQVIGGSYEQYF.

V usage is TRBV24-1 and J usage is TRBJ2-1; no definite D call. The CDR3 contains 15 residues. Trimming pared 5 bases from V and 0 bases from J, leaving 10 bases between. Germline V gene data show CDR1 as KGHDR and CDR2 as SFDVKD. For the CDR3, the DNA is TGTGCCACCAGTGTAAGAACGACCTCCTACAATGAGCAGTTCTTC. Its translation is CATSVRTTSYNEQFF.